A selection of T cell receptor beta chains follows, all from one sample in a study of blood T cells in healthy people across ages. TCRdb recomputed calls from the 5' RACE reads with MiXCR, one row per CDR3 protein. Among approximately 730,000 distinct CDR3 sequences listed, around half were seen once. Sequences were obtained from blood. The receptor source for this set is a man older than 75 in good health. CDR3s include the opening cysteine and the closing phenylalanine or tryptophan. The order of the fields is V gene, D gene, clone size, J gene, CDR3 DNA, CDR3 protein. The D gene is left open where the match is weak. Clone sizes are given selectively: once, few, many, or a class where the clone is expanded.

TRBV15	TRBD1	NA	TRBJ1-6	TGTGCCACCAAGAACAGGGGGAAACCCAATTCACCCCTCCACTTT	CATKNRGKPNSPLHF
TRBV18	NA	NA	TRBJ1-4	TGTGCCAGCTCAGGGGGACACCTCGCAACTAATGAAAAACTGTTTTTT	CASSGGHLATNEKLFF
TRBV27	NA	NA	TRBJ1-6	TGTGCCAGCAGTTTATTTCGATTCGGGCCCCTCCACTTT	CASSLFRFGPLHF
TRBV20-1	TRBD2	NA	TRBJ2-1	TGCAGTGCTTTCGGGACTAGCGGGAAGGGTGGTGAGCAGTTCTTC	CSAFGTSGKGGEQFF
TRBV4-2	NA	few	TRBJ2-7	TGTGCCAGCAGCCAAGCCCGACAGGAGACCTACGAGCAGTACTTC	CASSQARQETYEQYF
TRBV27	NA	NA	TRBJ1-1	TGTGCCAGCAGTTTTGGCAGGGAGATTAACACTGAAGCTTTCTTT	CASSFGREINTEAFF
TRBV28	NA	NA	TRBJ2-7	TGTGCCAGCACTCGGGGCTTCAGCTCCTACGAGCAGTACTTC	CASTRGFSSYEQYF
TRBV29-1	NA	few	TRBJ1-1	TGCAGCGCTCGCAACGCTGGGGGGAACACTGAAGCTTTCTTT	CSARNAGGNTEAFF
TRBV5-6	NA	NA	TRBJ2-2	TGTGCCAGCATTAAGATCGGGACTAACACCGGGGAGCTGTTTTTT	CASIKIGTNTGELFF
TRBV2	TRBD2	NA	TRBJ2-3	TGTGCCAGCACCAGAGCGGGAGGCACAGATACGCAGTATTTT	CASTRAGGTDTQYF
TRBV3-1	TRBD1	NA	TRBJ2-5	TGTGCCAGCAGCCCGGCGGGACAGGGGGTGCGTGAGCAGTACTTC	CASSPAGQGVREQYF
TRBV10-3	TRBD1	NA	TRBJ2-1	TGTGCCATCAGGGGGGACAGGGGATACAATGAGCAGTTCTTC	CAIRGDRGYNEQFF